A selection of T cell receptor beta chains follows, all from one sample in a study of T cells after posttransplantation cyclophosphamide. Here immunoSEQ multiplex PCR was the method, and the copy in TCRdb shows in-frame clones only, minus some. The sample counts 30,000 to 40,000 clones, none seen once; the ten largest own 2.5%. Sequenced: PBMCs. Receptor source: a man aged 50-60 years in good health, CMV-negative, and a related stem cell transplant donor. Each CDR3 is given with its conserved first and last residue. Fields, in order: J gene, clone size, D gene, V gene, CDR3 DNA, CDR3 protein. D genes are given only for firm matches. Size is stated for part of the rows, as once, few or many counts, or as a class when the clone is expanded.

TRBJ1-6	many	TRBD1	TRBV7-9	TGTGCCAGCAACATGGGACAGGGAAATTCACCCCTCCACTTT	CASNMGQGNSPLHF
TRBJ2-3	many	.	TRBV4-1	TGCGCCAGCAGCCAAGAACGCAGCGGAGCTAGCACAGATACGCAGTATTTT	CASSQERSGASTDTQYF
TRBJ2-7	many	TRBD2	TRBV19	TGTGCCAGTAGTCCTAGGACTAGCGGTTACGAGCAGTACTTC	CASSPRTSGYEQYF
TRBJ1-1	many	.	TRBV7-2	TGTGCCAGCAGCTTCGCCCTAAACAGCCCTGAAGCTTTCTTT	CASSFALNSPEAFF
TRBJ1-6	few	.	TRBV7-9	TGTGCCAGCAGCTTACCCAACGGGCCCCTCCACTTT	CASSLPNGPLHF
TRBJ2-2	.	.	TRBV7-9	TGTGCCAGCAGCTCCCAAAGAGATACCGGGGAGCTGTTTTTT	CASSSQRDTGELFF
TRBJ1-5	many	.	TRBV27	TGTGCCAGCACACAGGGTACGAATCAGCCCCAGCATTTT	CASTQGTNQPQHF
TRBJ1-2	many	.	TRBV11-2	TGTGCCAGCAGCTTGGGGGGGTACTATGGCTACACCTTC	CASSLGGYYGYTF
TRBJ2-1	many	TRBD2	TRBV29-1	TGCAGCGTGAGGGGACTAGCGGGGTACAATGAGCAGTTCTTC	CSVRGLAGYNEQFF
TRBJ1-1	many	TRBD1	TRBV5-1	TGCGCCAGCAGACAGGGGGCCGGGGACACTGAAGCTTTCTTT	CASRQGAGDTEAFF
TRBJ2-5	.	TRBD2	TRBV5-1	TGCGCCAGCAGGGGACTAGCGGGGGGGCAAGAGACCCAGTACTTC	CASRGLAGGQETQYF
TRBJ2-6	many	.	TRBV4-3	TGCGCCAGCAGCCAAGCTCCCGCGGTAGCTGGGGCCAACGTCCTGACTTTC	CASSQAPAVAGANVLTF
TRBJ1-2	few	TRBD1	TRBV9	TGTGCCAGCAGCGTAGACCACAGGGGCGATGGCTACACCTTC	CASSVDHRGDGYTF
TRBJ2-7	many	.	TRBV2	TGTGCCAGCAGTGATCGGAGCGGACCGTCCTACGAGCAGTACTTC	CASSDRSGPSYEQYF
TRBJ2-7	many	TRBD1	TRBV7-3	TGTGCCAGCAGCTTATCTGGGGACAGGGGACTCTACGAGCAGTACTTC	CASSLSGDRGLYEQYF
TRBJ2-7	many	.	TRBV19	TGTGCCAGTAGGACAAACAGTCCCTACGAGCAGTACTTC	CASRTNSPYEQYF
TRBJ2-5	few	.	TRBV9	TGTGCCAGCAGCGTAAATGGCCTGCAAGAGACCCAGTACTTC	CASSVNGLQETQYF
TRBJ1-1	many	.	TRBV6-5	TGTGCCAGCAGTTACTCGGAGGGGCCTCTCAACACTGAAGCTTTCTTT	CASSYSEGPLNTEAFF
TRBJ2-7	many	TRBD1	TRBV18	TGTGCCAGCTCACTACGGGGACAGGGGGCCTACGAGCAGTACTTC	CASSLRGQGAYEQYF
TRBJ1-2	many	.	TRBV6-6	TGTGCCAGCAGTTTCAGACAGGACGCCTATGGCTACACCTTC	CASSFRQDAYGYTF
TRBJ2-2	few	.	TRBV7-9	TGTGCCAGCAGCTTATTTGATTTGGGGAGCACCGGGGAGCTGTTTTTT	CASSLFDLGSTGELFF
TRBJ2-3	many	TRBD2	TRBV9	TGTGCCAGCAGCGTGGCTAGCGGAGGACGTACAGATACGCAGTATTTT	CASSVASGGRTDTQYF
TRBJ1-3	many	.	TRBV12-5	TGTGCTAGTGGTTTGGGAGGGTGGGGAAACACCATATATTTT	CASGLGGWGNTIYF
TRBJ1-1	many	.	TRBV4-1	TGCGCCAGCAGCCAAGTAGGCGGGCAAGGGACTGAAGCTTTCTTT	CASSQVGGQGTEAFF
TRBJ2-7	many	.	TRBV19	TGTGCCAGTAGTATAGGTAAAGGGGTCTACGAGCAGTACTTC	CASSIGKGVYEQYF
TRBJ1-2	.	.	TRBV19	TGTGCCGGCCTTGGTACCCCCCCCACACATGGGACTCACACTAACTATGGCTACACCTTC	CAGLGTPPTHGTHTNYGYTF
TRBJ1-2	many	.	TRBV5-4	TGTGCCAGCAGCCGGGGGACCGACTATGGCTACACCTTC	CASSRGTDYGYTF
TRBJ2-1	many	TRBD2	TRBV11-2	TGTGCCAATTCGCGGGGGAGCTCCTACAATGAGCAGTTCTTC	CANSRGSSYNEQFF
TRBJ1-1	many	TRBD1	TRBV5-1	TGCGCCAGCAGCTTGGGGACAGGGCCTGGGGGCACTGAAGCTTTCTTT	CASSLGTGPGGTEAFF